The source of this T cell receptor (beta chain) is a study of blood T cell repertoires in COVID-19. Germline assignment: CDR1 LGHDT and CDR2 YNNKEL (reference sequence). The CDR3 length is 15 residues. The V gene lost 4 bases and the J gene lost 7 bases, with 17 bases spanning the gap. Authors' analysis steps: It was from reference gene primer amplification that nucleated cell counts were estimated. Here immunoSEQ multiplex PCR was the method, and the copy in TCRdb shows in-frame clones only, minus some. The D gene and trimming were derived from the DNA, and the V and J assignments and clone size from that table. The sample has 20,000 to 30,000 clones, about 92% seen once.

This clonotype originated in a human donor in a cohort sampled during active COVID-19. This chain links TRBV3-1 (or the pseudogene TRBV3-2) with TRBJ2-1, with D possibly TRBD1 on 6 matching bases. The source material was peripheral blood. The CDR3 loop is CASSLRGGGGNEQFF. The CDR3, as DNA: TGTGCCAGCAGCCTGCGTGGGGGCGGTGGGAATGAGCAGTTCTTC.